Listed below are T cell receptor beta chains from one sample, sequenced in a study of cytomegalovirus exposure and HLA in healthy donors. Using immunoSEQ multiplex PCR, the repertoire was profiled, and TCRdb retains in-frame clones only, with some absent. Across roughly 190,000 clones, the top ten clones capture around 6% of the sample. Input material: PBMCs. All receptors derive from a man aged 30 to 45 in good health and CMV-seronegative. Both conserved end residues are part of each CDR3. The D gene is left open where the match is weak.

v_gene: TRBV5-5; d_gene: TRBD1; j_gene: TRBJ1-2; CDR3nt: TGTGCCAGCAGCTTGAGGGCAGGGGGATCATCGGACTATGGCTACACCTTC; CDR3aa: CASSLRAGGSSDYGYTF
v_gene: TRBV9; d_gene: TRBD2; j_gene: TRBJ2-1; CDR3nt: TGTGCCAGCAGCGTGAGTTCCCTAGCGGGAGATCTCTATGAGCAGTTCTTC; CDR3aa: CASSVSSLAGDLYEQFF
v_gene: TRBV28; d_gene: .; j_gene: TRBJ1-2; CDR3nt: TGTGCCAGCAGTATTGACAGGCTCGTACCCTATGGCTACACCTTC; CDR3aa: CASSIDRLVPYGYTF
v_gene: TRBV30; d_gene: .; j_gene: TRBJ2-7; CDR3nt: TGTGCCTGGTGTTCCGATCGGTACGAGCAGTACTTC; CDR3aa: CAWCSDRYEQYF
v_gene: TRBV10-1; d_gene: .; j_gene: TRBJ2-2; CDR3nt: TGCGCCAGCAGGGAGGGGGCGCGGCCCGGGGAGCTGTTTTTT; CDR3aa: CASREGARPGELFF
v_gene: TRBV27; d_gene: .; j_gene: TRBJ2-1; CDR3nt: TGTGCCAGCAGGAGAAGCGCGGGCTCCTACAATGAGCAGTTCTTC; CDR3aa: CASRRSAGSYNEQFF
v_gene: TRBV5-4; d_gene: .; j_gene: TRBJ1-2; CDR3nt: TGTGCCAGCAGCTCGAACTATGGCTACACCTTC; CDR3aa: CASSSNYGYTF
v_gene: TRBV7-2; d_gene: .; j_gene: TRBJ2-7; CDR3nt: TGTGCCAGCAGCTCCGACGGCGGCGGGACTCTCTACGAGCAGTACTTC; CDR3aa: CASSSDGGGTLYEQYF
v_gene: TRBV11-3; d_gene: .; j_gene: TRBJ2-7; CDR3nt: TGTGCCAGCAGCCCCGGTGGCGGGGCCTCCTACGAGCAGTACTTC; CDR3aa: CASSPGGGASYEQYF
v_gene: TRBV2; d_gene: TRBD1; j_gene: TRBJ2-7; CDR3nt: TGTGCCAGCAGTAGGGACAGGGGAACCTACGAGCAGTACTTC; CDR3aa: CASSRDRGTYEQYF
v_gene: TRBV10-3; d_gene: TRBD1; j_gene: TRBJ1-2; CDR3nt: TGTGCCATCAGTGACCCCCGCGCGGACAGGGACAACTCTAACTATGGCTACACCTTC; CDR3aa: CAISDPRADRDNSNYGYTF
v_gene: TRBV7-8; d_gene: .; j_gene: TRBJ1-1; CDR3nt: TGTGCCAGCACTAAGTGGGGGGAGAACACTGAAGCTTTCTTT; CDR3aa: CASTKWGENTEAFF
v_gene: TRBV5-1; d_gene: TRBD1; j_gene: TRBJ2-3; CDR3nt: TGCGCCAGCAGCACAGGGACAGGCATTAGCACAGATACGCAGTATTTT; CDR3aa: CASSTGTGISTDTQYF
v_gene: TRBV10-3; d_gene: TRBD1; j_gene: TRBJ2-2; CDR3nt: TGTGCCGGTCGGGGACAGGGGGCAACCGGGGAGCTGTTTTTT; CDR3aa: CAGRGQGATGELFF
v_gene: TRBV9; d_gene: .; j_gene: TRBJ2-1; CDR3nt: TGTGCCAGCAGCGTCTGGGGGCTGAGCAATGAGCAGTTCTTC; CDR3aa: CASSVWGLSNEQFF
v_gene: TRBV6-1; d_gene: .; j_gene: TRBJ1-2; CDR3nt: TGTGCCAGCACCGGGGGGAACTATGGCTACACCTTC; CDR3aa: CASTGGNYGYTF
v_gene: TRBV19; d_gene: .; j_gene: TRBJ1-6; CDR3nt: TGTGCCAGTAGTATTAAGGGACAAGGTCGAAATTCACCCCTCCACTTT; CDR3aa: CASSIKGQGRNSPLHF
v_gene: TRBV2; d_gene: TRBD1; j_gene: TRBJ1-5; CDR3nt: TGTGCCAGCAGAGAACAGGGGGTTAGCAATCAGCCCCAGCATTTT; CDR3aa: CASREQGVSNQPQHF
v_gene: TRBV5-1; d_gene: TRBD2; j_gene: TRBJ2-4; CDR3nt: TGCGCCAGCAGCTTGGGGACTAGCGTTCTCAACATTCAGTACTTC; CDR3aa: CASSLGTSVLNIQYF
v_gene: TRBV19; d_gene: .; j_gene: TRBJ1-1; CDR3nt: TGTGCCAGTAGTATAGGGGCCGGAACTGAAGCTTTCTTT; CDR3aa: CASSIGAGTEAFF
v_gene: TRBV7-4; d_gene: .; j_gene: TRBJ2-7; CDR3nt: TGTGCCAGCAGCTTAGCAAGACTATCTTCCTACGAGCAGTACTTC; CDR3aa: CASSLARLSSYEQYF
v_gene: TRBV19; d_gene: TRBD1; j_gene: TRBJ2-7; CDR3nt: TGTGCCAGTAGTATAGGATTTACAGGGGGCTCCTCTTACGAGCAGTACTTC; CDR3aa: CASSIGFTGGSSYEQYF
v_gene: TRBV19; d_gene: TRBD1; j_gene: TRBJ1-3; CDR3nt: TGTGCCAGTCGACAGGGGCACTCTGGAAACACCATATATTTT; CDR3aa: CASRQGHSGNTIYF
v_gene: TRBV18; d_gene: TRBD1; j_gene: TRBJ1-5; CDR3nt: TGTGCCAGCTCATCCGACAGGGATGGTCAGCCCCAGCATTTT; CDR3aa: CASSSDRDGQPQHF
v_gene: TRBV30; d_gene: TRBD1; j_gene: TRBJ1-5; CDR3nt: TGTGCCTGGGCACAGGGGAGCAATCAGCCCCAGCATTTT; CDR3aa: CAWAQGSNQPQHF
v_gene: TRBV2; d_gene: .; j_gene: TRBJ2-1; CDR3nt: TGTGCCAGCAGTGTTCAGGGTAGGGGGAATGAGCAGTTCTTC; CDR3aa: CASSVQGRGNEQFF
v_gene: TRBV28; d_gene: TRBD1; j_gene: TRBJ1-4; CDR3nt: TGTGCCAGCAGTTTATGGAGGGGGCATGGTGAAAAACTGTTTTTT; CDR3aa: CASSLWRGHGEKLFF
v_gene: TRBV28; d_gene: .; j_gene: TRBJ2-7; CDR3nt: TGTGCCAGCAGTTACCGGGACACCGTCGCCGAGCAGTACTTC; CDR3aa: CASSYRDTVAEQYF
v_gene: TRBV4-2; d_gene: TRBD2; j_gene: TRBJ2-1; CDR3nt: TGTGCCAGCAGCCAAGATTGGGCTAGCGGGTACAATGAGCAGTTCTTC; CDR3aa: CASSQDWASGYNEQFF
v_gene: TRBV5-1; d_gene: TRBD1; j_gene: TRBJ1-4; CDR3nt: TGCGCCAGCAGCCCGTCCCGGGACAGGGTCGGGAACGAAAAACTGTTTTTT; CDR3aa: CASSPSRDRVGNEKLFF
v_gene: TRBV7-6; d_gene: .; j_gene: TRBJ1-5; CDR3nt: TGTGCCAGCAGCTTAGGGACGTTACGGGGAAACAATCAGCCCCAGCATTTT; CDR3aa: CASSLGTLRGNNQPQHF
v_gene: TRBV5-1; d_gene: .; j_gene: TRBJ2-7; CDR3nt: TGCGCCAGCAGCTTGTCCGGACAGTGGGACTACGAGCAGCACTTC; CDR3aa: CASSLSGQWDYEQHF
v_gene: TRBV18; d_gene: .; j_gene: TRBJ2-3; CDR3nt: TGTGCCAGCTCACCAGGGGCAGAAGGTACGCAGTATTTT; CDR3aa: CASSPGAEGTQYF
v_gene: TRBV10-3; d_gene: TRBD1; j_gene: TRBJ1-2; CDR3nt: TGTGCCATAAGCCTAATAGGACAGGGGGACTATGGCTACACCTTC; CDR3aa: CAISLIGQGDYGYTF
v_gene: TRBV5-4; d_gene: .; j_gene: TRBJ1-2; CDR3nt: TGTGCCAGCAGCTTGGACCAGGATGGCTACACCTTC; CDR3aa: CASSLDQDGYTF
v_gene: TRBV9; d_gene: TRBD2; j_gene: TRBJ2-7; CDR3nt: TGTGCCAGCAGCGCCCGGCGGGGGGGAAGCTCCTACGAGCAGTACTTC; CDR3aa: CASSARRGGSSYEQYF
v_gene: TRBV20-1; d_gene: .; j_gene: TRBJ1-6; CDR3nt: TGCAGTGCTAGGAACGGGTCACCCCTCCACTTT; CDR3aa: CSARNGSPLHF
v_gene: TRBV27; d_gene: .; j_gene: TRBJ1-2; CDR3nt: TGTGCCAGCACCCCATTGGGGAGTGAGACTGTGTCCTTC; CDR3aa: CASTPLGSETVSF
v_gene: TRBV6-1; d_gene: .; j_gene: TRBJ2-3; CDR3nt: TGTGCCAGCAGTGTTCTTGGGGGGGCCAACACAGATACGCAGTATTTT; CDR3aa: CASSVLGGANTDTQYF
v_gene: TRBV5-1; d_gene: TRBD2; j_gene: TRBJ2-3; CDR3nt: TGCGCCAGCAGCTTGACCTTAGCGGGAGGGACAGATACGCAGTATTTT; CDR3aa: CASSLTLAGGTDTQYF
v_gene: TRBV11-2; d_gene: .; j_gene: TRBJ1-5; CDR3nt: TGTGCCAGCAGCTTGGGTGGCAGGGGTCGACAGCCCCAGCATTTT; CDR3aa: CASSLGGRGRQPQHF
v_gene: TRBV19; d_gene: TRBD1; j_gene: TRBJ1-2; CDR3nt: TGTGCCAGTAGCCTATCCCCGACAGGGAACTATGGCTACACCTTC; CDR3aa: CASSLSPTGNYGYTF
v_gene: TRBV4-3; d_gene: .; j_gene: TRBJ1-3; CDR3nt: TGCGCCAGCAGCCAAGATGGTGGAGGGTTTGCCATATATTTT; CDR3aa: CASSQDGGGFAIYF
v_gene: TRBV6-5; d_gene: TRBD2; j_gene: TRBJ2-1; CDR3nt: TGTGCCAGCAGTTACGGGACTAGTATGGACGTGCAGTTCTTC; CDR3aa: CASSYGTSMDVQFF
v_gene: TRBV7-2; d_gene: TRBD2; j_gene: TRBJ2-1; CDR3nt: TGTGCCAGCAGCTTCAACAGCGGGGGGTATATTGAGCAGTTCTTC; CDR3aa: CASSFNSGGYIEQFF
v_gene: TRBV7-2; d_gene: TRBD1; j_gene: TRBJ1-3; CDR3nt: TGTGCCAGCAGCCTCGGGACAGGGGTTGGTGGAAACACCATATATTTT; CDR3aa: CASSLGTGVGGNTIYF
v_gene: TRBV9; d_gene: TRBD2; j_gene: TRBJ2-7; CDR3nt: TGTGCCAGCAGCGTAATCAGACTAGCGAGTTCCTACGAGCAGTACTTC; CDR3aa: CASSVIRLASSYEQYF
v_gene: TRBV19; d_gene: TRBD1; j_gene: TRBJ2-7; CDR3nt: TGTGCCAGTAGTATAGAGGGACAGGGTTACGAGCAGTACTTC; CDR3aa: CASSIEGQGYEQYF
v_gene: TRBV5-6; d_gene: .; j_gene: TRBJ2-7; CDR3nt: TGTGCCAGCAGCTTGCTGCAGGGTCCCTCCTACGAGCAGTACTTC; CDR3aa: CASSLLQGPSYEQYF
v_gene: TRBV10-3; d_gene: .; j_gene: TRBJ1-5; CDR3nt: TGTGCCATCAGTGGGCGCCGGGATGGGGGCAATCAGCCCCAGCATTTT; CDR3aa: CAISGRRDGGNQPQHF
v_gene: TRBV2; d_gene: .; j_gene: TRBJ2-7; CDR3nt: TGTGCCAGCAGTCAGGGATACGAGCAGTACTTC; CDR3aa: CASSQGYEQYF
v_gene: TRBV7-9; d_gene: .; j_gene: TRBJ2-3; CDR3nt: TGTGCCAGCAGCTCTGGCACAGATACGCAGTATTTT; CDR3aa: CASSSGTDTQYF
v_gene: TRBV9; d_gene: .; j_gene: TRBJ1-4; CDR3nt: TGTGCCAGCAGCGCGAATTCAGGGTATGCTAATGAAAAACTGTTTTTT; CDR3aa: CASSANSGYANEKLFF
v_gene: TRBV5-4; d_gene: .; j_gene: TRBJ2-3; CDR3nt: TGTGCCAGCAGCTTGCGGGGCACAGATACGCAGTATTTT; CDR3aa: CASSLRGTDTQYF
v_gene: TRBV10-3; d_gene: TRBD2; j_gene: TRBJ2-3; CDR3nt: TGTGCCATCAGTGTCGAGGCTAGCGGCTCAGATACGCAGTATTTT; CDR3aa: CAISVEASGSDTQYF
v_gene: TRBV11-3; d_gene: .; j_gene: TRBJ2-3; CDR3nt: TGTGCCAGCAGCTCCTTGGAACAGCACAAGCAGTATTTT; CDR3aa: CASSSLEQHKQYF